Detailed here is one TCR beta chain. Its antigen is as yet unknown. Repertoires were generated with immunoSEQ multiplex PCR, while TCRdb's copy carries only in-frame clones and drops some. The sample records over 45,000 clones, roughly 49% being singletons. This sample stems from a study of cytotoxic CD8 clonotypes in ibrutinib-treated CLL. Study overall: Partial responders around 24, complete 2; roughly twelve progressed and some 15 stayed in remission by median about 6 years. Once treatment had gone on for a median of around eleven months, range 6 to 36, response samples were drawn. Points from the study as a whole: Among the clonotypes, public ones were uncommon and contracted or held stable on treatment. Upon ibrutinib response clonality rose, and upon progression it fell back toward baseline.

V gave up 9 bases and J gave up 4 bases; unmatched junction bases: 6. The germline V gene has CDR1 SEHNR and CDR2 FQNEAQ (reference sequence). This CDR3 is built from 13 residues. The J gene is TRBJ2-5, the V gene TRBV7-9, with 9 bases aligning to TRBD2. The TCR sequence derives from a human donor with chronic lymphocytic leukemia. The specimen was PBMCs, collected at disease progression, from a patient treated with ibrutinib. CDR3 nucleotides: TGTGCCAGTGGAGGTAGCGGGAGAGAGACCCAGTACTTC. This translates into CASGGSGRETQYF.